This TCR beta chain was recovered during a study of blood T cell repertoires in COVID-19 (dated by TCRdb to 2018 to 2021). A note on the overall study: The collaborator samples originated in the United States, Italy and Spain and spanned the acute and convalescent phases of COVID-19. Deeply sampled blood TCRbeta repertoires from subjects exposed to, actively infected with, or recovered from COVID-19 were included in the dataset. The prospective study material was composed of cDNA or gDNA derived from T cells, B-cell-depleted T cells, or PBMCs. The repertoires were made available in a free public database intended to serve as a resource for research on the immune response to SARS-CoV-2. Nearly every sample came with metadata listing a de-identified subject ID, COVID-19 status, age in years and sex. Samples came from the ongoing ImmuneRACE study (first 160 participants) plus 1,254 subjects from 6 global collaborators. HLA class I and class II types, where available, came from metadata supplied by the sample provider rather than from assay-based typing. The investigation overall reported the following: The amount of clinical and demographic metadata varied by source and participant and was provided uncurated.

TCRbeta CDR3 regions were amplified from genomic DNA using the immunoSEQ Assay, a bias-controlled multiplex PCR. As for how the authors treated the data: Nucleated cell counts per sample were estimated from amplification of reference gene primers within the assay. To quantify the absolute abundance of each unique TCRbeta CDR3 rearrangement, sequence reads were collapsed and filtered. For each sample, productive Simpson clonality was calculated by taking the square root of Simpson's diversity index across productive rearrangements. TCRdb took this table from immuneACCESS and kept in-frame rearrangements with V and J called. Such tables lack part of the clones; where checked against another copy, unresolved V genes explain under half of the gap, and the rest is unexplained. V and J calls and clone size are as listed in that table; D and trimming were resolved from the DNA. For this sample the table gives over 30,000 clones, of which approximately 80% were detected only once. Jointly, the top ten make up around 16% of the sample.

Each collaborating institution followed its own protocols to collect whole blood in K2EDTA tubes. For TCRbeta analysis, collaborator samples were shipped as frozen whole blood, as isolated PBMCs, or as DNA extracted from either sample type. The germline V gene (reference sequence) specifies DFQATT as CDR1 and SNEGSKA as CDR2. The junction shows trimming of 5 bases on V and 6 bases on J, plus 10 bases between the germline ends. From its cysteine to its phenylalanine, the CDR3 spans 11 amino acids. Only CDR3 DNA is held: 33 bases, read in frame from base 1. With respect to this clone: Its antigen is currently not known. It has no much larger one-base neighbor in the sample; base qualities were not kept.

This chain is built from TRBV20-1 and TRBJ1-2; the D gene lacks a confident call. Sequencing was carried out using peripheral blood. The sequence was obtained from a human donor in a cohort sampled during active COVID-19. The CDR3 reads as follows: CSARRRNGYTF. The DNA reads TGCAGTGCTCGCCGGAGGAATGGCTACACCTTC.